This T cell receptor beta chain was captured by sequencing in a study of Graves' ophthalmopathy and Graves' hyperthyroidism. Concerning this clonotype: What it binds is not known. At one end, the junction sequence differs from germline, possibly due to a read error.

CDR3 length: 11 residues. Germline loops: CDR1 ENHRY, CDR2 SYGVKD. Overall study results and limits: In blood appeared most of the expanded thyroid clonotypes whose frequency exceeded 0.001.

Patients were diagnosed from clinical symptoms, serum thyroxine, TRAb, thyroid ultrasound and orbital computed tomography. RNA transcripts provided the template for amplifying TCR beta CDR3 regions. An initial RT-PCR round employing HTBI primers preceded a second-round multiplex PCR. Each CDR3 protein gets one entry after TCRdb re-called the multiplex PCR reads with MiXCR. The sample holds hundreds of thousands of distinct CDR3 sequences, about 40% seen once. Sample: peripheral blood. The genes are TRBV10-3 and TRBJ2-7; TRBD1 agrees at 9 bases. This TCR was recovered from an adult man with Graves' ophthalmopathy. The CDR3 nucleotides read TGTGCCAGCAGTGACGGGACAGGGCAGTGCTTC. As protein: CASSDGTGQCF.